The 3 T cell receptor beta chains presented below share a single source sample, sequenced in a study of cytomegalovirus exposure and HLA in healthy donors. Generated by immunoSEQ multiplex PCR, the TCRdb table keeps only in-frame clones and is missing some. The sample records tens of thousands of clones, 96% being singletons. The specimen sequenced was PBMCs. All receptors derive from a man between 18 and 35 years old in good health and CMV-seronegative.

V is TRBV19 and J is TRBJ1-5; D unresolved. Trimming stripped 1 base from V and 0 bases from J, with 10 bases between. Germline values: CDR1 LNHDA, CDR2 SQIVND (reference sequence). The CDR3 covers 16 residues. CDR3 coding DNA: TGTGCCAGTAGTATAGCGACATTATATAGCAATCAGCCCCAGCATTTT. Its protein is CASSIATLYSNQPQHF.

V gene TRBV19 combines with J gene TRBJ1-2, with D maybe TRBD1 (6 bases). V was cut by 5 bases and J by 3 bases, with 13 bases left in between. CDR1 and CDR2 from the germline V gene are LNHDA and SQIVND (reference sequence). The CDR3 runs to 14 residues. Here the CDR3 DNA reads TGTGCCAGTAGTGTACAGGGTGGCGACTATGGCTACACCTTC. This sequence encodes CASSVQGGDYGYTF.

The V and J genes are TRBV19 and TRBJ1-2, with 7 bases matching TRBD1. Germline assignment: CDR1 LNHDA and CDR2 SQIVND (reference sequence). The CDR3 is made up of 16 amino acids. Trimming cost V 1 base and J 0 bases; bases outside gene matches: 5. CDR3 sequence: CASSIAGQEANYGYTF. The DNA of the CDR3 is TGTGCCAGTAGTATAGCCGGACAGGAGGCTAACTATGGCTACACCTTC. The entire variable domain, with the rest obtained from reference TRBV19 and TRBJ1-2, is as follows: DGGITQSPKYLFRKEGQNVTLSCEQNLNHDAMYWYRQDPGQGLRLIYYSQIVNDFQKGDIAEGYSVSREKKESFPLTVTSAQKNPTAFYLCASSIAGQEANYGYTFGSGTRLTVV.